Sequencing of this T cell receptor (beta chain) was carried out in a study of Graves' ophthalmopathy and Graves' hyperthyroidism. Findings and caveats of the study: Blood also contained most of the expanded thyroid clonotypes above 0.001 frequency. Sensitivity of about 67% and specificity of 72% to 80% were achieved by the model that predicted ophthalmopathy progression. Stable hyperthyroidism and ophthalmopathy were told apart by a 13-signature model, which achieved about 90% sensitivity and just over 80% specificity.

Trimming removed 1 base from V and 4 bases from J; junction bases left unmatched: 5. CDR1 is SGHTA, CDR2 FQGNSA, per germline. The CDR3 extends over 15 amino acids. Researchers took RNA transcripts and amplified TCR beta CDR3 regions from them. HTBI primers served in a first-round RT-PCR, which a second-round multiplex PCR followed. TCRdb reprocessed the multiplex PCR reads via MiXCR and lists one record per CDR3 protein. The table includes under 250,000 distinct CDR3 sequences, 20% to 25% detected once. In this sample, this clonotype turned up many times. What it recognizes is unknown. The chain is built from TRBV7-2 and TRBJ2-7; 9 bases line up with TRBD2. Material for sequencing was peripheral blood. The receptor's source is a woman aged 45-65 years with Graves' ophthalmopathy. The CDR3 DNA reads TGTGCCAGCAGCTTAGTTGGGACTAGCCTATACGAGCAGTACTTC. It translates to CASSLVGTSLYEQYF. Full variable domain (outside the CDR3, taken from reference TRBV7-2 and TRBJ2-7): GAGVSQSPSNKVTEKGKDVELRCDPISGHTALYWYRQSLGQGLEFLIYFQGNSAPDKSGLPSDRFSAERTGGSVSTLTIQRTQQEDSAVYLCASSLVGTSLYEQYFGPGTRLTVT.